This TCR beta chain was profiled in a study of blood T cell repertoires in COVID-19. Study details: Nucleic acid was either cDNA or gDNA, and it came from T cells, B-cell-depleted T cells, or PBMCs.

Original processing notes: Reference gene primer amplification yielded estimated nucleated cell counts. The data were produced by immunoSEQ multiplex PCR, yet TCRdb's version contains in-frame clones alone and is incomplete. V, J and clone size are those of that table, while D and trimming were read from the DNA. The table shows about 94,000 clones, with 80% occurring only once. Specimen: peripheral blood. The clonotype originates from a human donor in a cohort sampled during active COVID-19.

CDR3 loop: CASSSGALSEQYF. Written as DNA, the CDR3 is TGTGCCAGCTCTAGCGGGGCCCTTAGTGAGCAGTACTTC. The chain combines TRBV28 with TRBJ2-7; 9 bases are shared with TRBD2. This CDR3 is built from 13 residues. CDR1 and CDR2 from the germline V gene are MDHEN and SYDVKM. The trim removed 8 bases at V and 7 bases at J, leaving 9 bases unmatched.